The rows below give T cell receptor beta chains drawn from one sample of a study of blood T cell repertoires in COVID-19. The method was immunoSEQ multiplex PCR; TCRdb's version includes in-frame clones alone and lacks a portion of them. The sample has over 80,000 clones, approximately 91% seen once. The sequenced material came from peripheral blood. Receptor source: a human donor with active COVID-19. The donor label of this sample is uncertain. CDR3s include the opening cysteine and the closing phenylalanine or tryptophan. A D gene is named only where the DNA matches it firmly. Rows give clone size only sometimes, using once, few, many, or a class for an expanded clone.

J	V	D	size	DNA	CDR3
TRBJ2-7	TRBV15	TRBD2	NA	TGTGCCACCAGCAGAGATCCCAGCGGGGGGGCCGGATCCTACGAGCAGTACTTC	CATSRDPSGGAGSYEQYF
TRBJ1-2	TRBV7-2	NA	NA	TGTGCCAGCAGTGCCACCCGGGGAACCTTTGGCTACACCTTC	CASSATRGTFGYTF
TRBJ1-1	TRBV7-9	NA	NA	TGTGCCAGCAGCTTCTCCGGGAGGAACACTGAAGCTTTCTTT	CASSFSGRNTEAFF
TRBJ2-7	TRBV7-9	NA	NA	TGTGCCAGCACCTCGGGCTACGAGCAGTACTTC	CASTSGYEQYF
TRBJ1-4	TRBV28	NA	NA	TGTGCCAGCCTCGGGGAAAAACTGTTTTTT	CASLGEKLFF
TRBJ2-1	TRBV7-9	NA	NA	TGTGCCAGCAGCTTAGAGGCGGGGGCTTCTTCCAATGAGCAGTTCTTC	CASSLEAGASSNEQFF
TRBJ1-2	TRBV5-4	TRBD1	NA	TGTGCCAGCAGCTTGCCCGGACAGGGGGCAACTAACTATGGCTACACCTTC	CASSLPGQGATNYGYTF
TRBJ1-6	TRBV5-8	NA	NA	TGTGCCACCACCTACGAGGGACTTAATTCACCCCTCCACTTT	CATTYEGLNSPLHF
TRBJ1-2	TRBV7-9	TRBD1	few	TGTGCCAGCAGCCCTCGTTCGGACAGGGTCGCCTATGGCTACACCTTC	CASSPRSDRVAYGYTF
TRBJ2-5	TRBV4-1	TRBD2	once	TGCGCCAGCAGCCTTACTCAGCGGGGGGCAGAGACCCAGTACTTC	CASSLTQRGAETQYF
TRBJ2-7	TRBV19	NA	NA	TGTGCCAGTAGCAGGAAGGGGGTGGACGAGCAGTACTTC	CASSRKGVDEQYF
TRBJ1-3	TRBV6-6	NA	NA	TGTGCCAGCTTACTTGGAAACACCATATATTTT	CASLLGNTIYF
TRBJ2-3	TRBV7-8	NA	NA	TGTGCCAGCAGCTTAAACGCGTGGGCCCCAGGAACAGATACGCAGTATTTT	CASSLNAWAPGTDTQYF
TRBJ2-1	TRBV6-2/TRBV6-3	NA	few	TGTGCCAGCAGCCACAGTTCCCGCAATGAGCAGTTCTTC	CASSHSSRNEQFF
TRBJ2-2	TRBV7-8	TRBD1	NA	TGTGCCAGCAGCCCCCTGCGACAGGGAATTCTGAACACCGGGGAGCTGTTTTTT	CASSPLRQGILNTGELFF
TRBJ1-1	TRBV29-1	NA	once	TGCAGCGTTATAAGGAGATTAAACACTGAAGCTTTCTTT	CSVIRRLNTEAFF
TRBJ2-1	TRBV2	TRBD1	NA	TGTGCCAGCATTCCCCCGCCGACAGGGAAAGCCAATGAGCAGTTCTTC	CASIPPPTGKANEQFF
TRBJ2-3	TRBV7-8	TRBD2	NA	TGTGCCAGCAGCCGCGGCGGCGGGGGGCACACAGATACGCAGTATTTT	CASSRGGGGHTDTQYF
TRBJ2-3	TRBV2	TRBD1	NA	TGTGCCAGCACCCGGGACAGGGAGACAGATACGCAGTATTTT	CASTRDRETDTQYF
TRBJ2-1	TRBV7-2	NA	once	TGTGCCAGCAGCCCCGGCTCCTACAATGAGCAGTTCTTC	CASSPGSYNEQFF
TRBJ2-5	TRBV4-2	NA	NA	TGTGCCAGCAGCCCGAACTCAGGGGAGACCCAGTACTTC	CASSPNSGETQYF
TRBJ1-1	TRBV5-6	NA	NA	TGTGCCAGCAGCCGCGCTGTTCGGGGCACTGAAGCTTTCTTT	CASSRAVRGTEAFF
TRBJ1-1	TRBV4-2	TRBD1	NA	TGTGCCACCGGACAGGGGGCCGTCTCGAGGACTGAAGCTTTCTTT	CATGQGAVSRTEAFF
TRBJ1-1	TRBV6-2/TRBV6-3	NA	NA	TGTGCCAGCAGTCACGGACATATAACTGAAGCTTTCTTT	CASSHGHITEAFF
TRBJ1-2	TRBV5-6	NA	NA	TGTGCCAGCAGCCCCAGGGTTCATGGCTACACCTTC	CASSPRVHGYTF
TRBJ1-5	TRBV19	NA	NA	TGTGCCAGTAGTAGACTGGGCAATCAGCCCCAGCATTTT	CASSRLGNQPQHF
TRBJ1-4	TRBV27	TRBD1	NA	TGTGCCAGCTTACCCACAGGGGGTTTTGAAGCTAATGAAAAACTGTTTTTT	CASLPTGGFEANEKLFF
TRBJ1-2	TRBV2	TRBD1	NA	TGTGCCAGCAGATCAACCGGGACAGGCGGCTATGGCTACACCTTC	CASRSTGTGGYGYTF
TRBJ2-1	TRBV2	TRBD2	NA	TGTGCCAGCAGGTCCCCGAGAGCGGGGGGAGGGAATGAGCAGTTCTTC	CASRSPRAGGGNEQFF
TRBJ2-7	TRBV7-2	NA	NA	TGTGCCAGCAGCTTAGCTCGGGGAGATGAGCAGTACTTC	CASSLARGDEQYF
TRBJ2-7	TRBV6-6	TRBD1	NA	TGTGCCAGCAGTCCCCCGGGACAGGGGGACTACGAGCAGTACTTC	CASSPPGQGDYEQYF
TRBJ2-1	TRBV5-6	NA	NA	TGTGCCAGCAGCTTAGAGTACAATGAGCAGTTCTTC	CASSLEYNEQFF
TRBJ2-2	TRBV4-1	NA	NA	TGCGCCAGCAGCCAAGGGGCAGGGAAGACCGGGGAGCTGTTTTTT	CASSQGAGKTGELFF
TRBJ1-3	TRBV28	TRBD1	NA	TGTGCCAGCAGTTTCCAGGGGGCGTCTGGAAACACCATATATTTT	CASSFQGASGNTIYF
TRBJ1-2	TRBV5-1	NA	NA	TGCGCCAGCAGCCAAACGGGGATAGGGTATGGCTACACCTTC	CASSQTGIGYGYTF
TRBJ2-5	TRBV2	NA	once	TGTGCCAGCACCGACCAAGAGACCCAGTACTTC	CASTDQETQYF
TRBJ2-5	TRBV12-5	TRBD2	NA	TGTGCTAGTGGTTTGGACGCGGGGGGTAGGGCCCAAGAGACCCAGTACTTC	CASGLDAGGRAQETQYF
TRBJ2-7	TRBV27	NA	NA	TGTGCCAGCAGTTTTCAGGCCGGCACGTTAACCTACGAGCAGTACTTC	CASSFQAGTLTYEQYF
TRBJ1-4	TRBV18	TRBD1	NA	TGTGCCAGCTCACTTCCCCGTTGGACCGGGACAGGGATAAATGAAAAACTGTTTTTT	CASSLPRWTGTGINEKLFF
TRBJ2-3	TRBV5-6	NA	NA	TGTGCCAGCAGCTTGGCGCGCCTAGCCAGGATTACCACAGATACGCAGTATTTT	CASSLARLARITTDTQYF
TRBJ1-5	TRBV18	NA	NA	TGTGCCAGCTCACGAGGGCCCCCCTCCCGTCAGCCCCAGCATTTT	CASSRGPPSRQPQHF
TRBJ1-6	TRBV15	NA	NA	TGTGCCACCAGCAGAGTTACAGGGAATAATTCACCCCTCCACTTT	CATSRVTGNNSPLHF
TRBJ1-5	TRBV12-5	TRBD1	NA	TGTGCTAGTGGTTTGCAACAGGGGTACAATCAGCCCCAGCATTTT	CASGLQQGYNQPQHF
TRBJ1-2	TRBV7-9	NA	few	TGTGCCAGCAGCTTAGGCCTCAGCTATGGCTACACCTTC	CASSLGLSYGYTF
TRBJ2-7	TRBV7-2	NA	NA	TGTGCCAGCAGCTTAGCGGGACAACCCTACGAGCAGTACTTC	CASSLAGQPYEQYF
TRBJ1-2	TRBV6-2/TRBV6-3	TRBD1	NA	TGTGCCAGCAGATACCTTAAACAGGGGTCGGGCGGCTACACCTTC	CASRYLKQGSGGYTF
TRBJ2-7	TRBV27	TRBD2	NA	TGTGCCTCCCAGGGAGGGCTAGCGGGGGGGTACGAGCAGTACTTC	CASQGGLAGGYEQYF
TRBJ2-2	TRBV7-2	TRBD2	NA	TGTGCCAGCAGCTTAAGCGGGGGGAACACCGGGGAGCTGTTTTTT	CASSLSGGNTGELFF
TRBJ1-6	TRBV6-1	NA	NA	TGTGCCAGCAGTGCCGCCTTGGGGGCAGGGATTCAATCACCCCTCCACTTT	CASSAALGAGIQSPLHF
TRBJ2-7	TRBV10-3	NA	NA	TGTGCCATCAGTGATCAGAGGGACTACGAGCAGTACTTC	CAISDQRDYEQYF
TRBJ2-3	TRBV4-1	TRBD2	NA	TGCGCCAGCAGCCAATCGAGCGGGGGGGCCACAGATACGCAGTATTTT	CASSQSSGGATDTQYF
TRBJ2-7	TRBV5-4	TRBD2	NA	TGTGCCAGCAAGGTTAGCGGGGGGTTGACGTACGAGCAGTACTTC	CASKVSGGLTYEQYF
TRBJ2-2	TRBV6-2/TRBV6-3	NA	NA	TGTGCCAGCAGTTACTCGCGGGGGAACACCGGGGAGCTGTTTTTT	CASSYSRGNTGELFF
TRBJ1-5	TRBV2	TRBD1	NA	TGTGCCAGCAGTTTAACCGGGACAGGGAACTGGGATCAGCCCCAGCATTTT	CASSLTGTGNWDQPQHF
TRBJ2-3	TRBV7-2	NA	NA	TGTGCCAGCAGCCCTAGCACAGATACGCAGTATTTT	CASSPSTDTQYF